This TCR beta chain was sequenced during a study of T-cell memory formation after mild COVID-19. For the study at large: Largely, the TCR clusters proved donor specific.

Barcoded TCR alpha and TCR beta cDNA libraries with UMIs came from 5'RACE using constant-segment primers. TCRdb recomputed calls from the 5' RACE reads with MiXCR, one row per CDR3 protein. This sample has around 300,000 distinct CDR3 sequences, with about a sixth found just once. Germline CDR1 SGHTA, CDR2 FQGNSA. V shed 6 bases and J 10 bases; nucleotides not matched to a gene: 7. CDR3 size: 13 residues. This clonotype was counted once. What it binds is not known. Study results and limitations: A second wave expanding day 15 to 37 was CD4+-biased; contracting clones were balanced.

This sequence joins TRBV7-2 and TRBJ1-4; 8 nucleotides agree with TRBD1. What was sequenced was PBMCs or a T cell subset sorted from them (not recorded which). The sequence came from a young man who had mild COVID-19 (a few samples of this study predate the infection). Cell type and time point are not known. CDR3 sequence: CASRYQGARKLFF. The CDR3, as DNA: TGTGCCAGCAGATATCAGGGGGCGCGAAAACTGTTTTTT.